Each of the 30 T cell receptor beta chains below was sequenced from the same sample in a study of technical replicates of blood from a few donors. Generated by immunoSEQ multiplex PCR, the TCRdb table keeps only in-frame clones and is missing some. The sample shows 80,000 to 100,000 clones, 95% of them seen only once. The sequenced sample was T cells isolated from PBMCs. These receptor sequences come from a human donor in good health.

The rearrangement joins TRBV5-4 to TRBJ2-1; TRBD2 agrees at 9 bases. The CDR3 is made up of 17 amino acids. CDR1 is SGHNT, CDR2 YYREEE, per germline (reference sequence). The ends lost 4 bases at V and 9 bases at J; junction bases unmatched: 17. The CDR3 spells CASSRRTGTSTLGEQFF. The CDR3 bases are TGTGCCAGCAGCAGGAGAACCGGGACTAGCACCTTAGGTGAGCAGTTCTTC.

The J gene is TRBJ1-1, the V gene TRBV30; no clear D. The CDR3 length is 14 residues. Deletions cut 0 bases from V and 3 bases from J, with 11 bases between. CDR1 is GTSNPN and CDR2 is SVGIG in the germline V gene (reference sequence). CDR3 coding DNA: TGTGCCTGGAGTGTTGGACTCGGAGACACTGAAGCTTTCTTT. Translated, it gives CAWSVGLGDTEAFF.

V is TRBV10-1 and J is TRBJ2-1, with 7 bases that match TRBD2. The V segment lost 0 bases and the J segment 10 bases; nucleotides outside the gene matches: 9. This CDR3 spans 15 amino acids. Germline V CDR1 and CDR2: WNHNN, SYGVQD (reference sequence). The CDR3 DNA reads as TGCGCCAGCAGTGAGTCGGAAAGCGGGGAACCGGAGCAGTTCTTC. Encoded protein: CASSESESGEPEQFF.

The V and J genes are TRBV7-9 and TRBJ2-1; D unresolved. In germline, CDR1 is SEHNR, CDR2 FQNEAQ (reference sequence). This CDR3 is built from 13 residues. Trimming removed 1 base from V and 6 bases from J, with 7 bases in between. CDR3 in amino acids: CASSLGRLNEQFF. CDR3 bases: TGTGCCAGCAGCTTAGGCAGGCTCAATGAGCAGTTCTTC. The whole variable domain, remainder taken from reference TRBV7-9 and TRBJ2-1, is DTGVSQNPRHKITKRGQNVTFRCDPISEHNRLYWYRQTLGQGPEFLTYFQNEAQLEKSRLLSDRFSAERPKGSFSTLEIQRTEQGDSAMYLCASSLGRLNEQFFGPGTRLTVL.

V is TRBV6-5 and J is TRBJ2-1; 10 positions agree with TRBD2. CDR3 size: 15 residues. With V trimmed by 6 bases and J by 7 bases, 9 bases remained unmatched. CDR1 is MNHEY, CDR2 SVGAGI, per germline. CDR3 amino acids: CASSHDSGGYNEQFF. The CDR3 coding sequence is TGTGCCAGCAGCCACGATAGCGGGGGGTATAATGAGCAGTTCTTC.

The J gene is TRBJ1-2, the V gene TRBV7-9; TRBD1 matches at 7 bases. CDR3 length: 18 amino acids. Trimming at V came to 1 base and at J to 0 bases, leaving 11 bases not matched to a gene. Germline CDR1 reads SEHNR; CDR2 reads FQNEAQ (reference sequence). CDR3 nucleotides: TGTGCCAGCAGCTTAGATTGGGGACAGTCGTTAGCTAACTATGGCTACACCTTC. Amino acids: CASSLDWGQSLANYGYTF.

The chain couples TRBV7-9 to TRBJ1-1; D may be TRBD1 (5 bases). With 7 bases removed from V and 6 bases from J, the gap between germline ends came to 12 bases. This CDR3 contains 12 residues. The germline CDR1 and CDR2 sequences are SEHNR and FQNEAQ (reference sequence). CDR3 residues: CASNQGLSEAFF. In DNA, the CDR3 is TGTGCCAGCAATCAGGGTTTATCTGAAGCTTTCTTT.

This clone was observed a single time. The DNA for the CDR3 is TGTGCCAGCAGCCCGCCCCAAACCTATTACGAGCAGTACTTC. It encodes CASSPPQTYYEQYF. The rearrangement uses TRBV11-3 and TRBJ2-7; unclear D gene. V was shortened by 5 bases and J by 4 bases, with 15 bases between the two germline ends. Germline assignment: CDR1 SGHNT and CDR2 YENEEA. This CDR3 spans 14 amino acids.

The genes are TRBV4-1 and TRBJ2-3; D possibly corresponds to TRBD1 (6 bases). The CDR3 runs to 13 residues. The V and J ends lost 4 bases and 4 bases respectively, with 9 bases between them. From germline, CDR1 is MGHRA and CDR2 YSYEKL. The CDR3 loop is CASSPAGADTQYF. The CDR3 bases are TGCGCCAGCAGCCCCGCAGGGGCAGATACGCAGTATTTT.

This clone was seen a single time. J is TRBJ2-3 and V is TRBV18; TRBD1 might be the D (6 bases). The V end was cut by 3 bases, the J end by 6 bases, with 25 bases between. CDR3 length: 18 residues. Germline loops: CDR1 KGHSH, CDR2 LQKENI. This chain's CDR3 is CASSPSRPDSLWGDTQYF. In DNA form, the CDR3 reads TGTGCCAGCTCACCTTCCAGACCGGACAGTTTGTGGGGCGATACGCAGTATTTT.

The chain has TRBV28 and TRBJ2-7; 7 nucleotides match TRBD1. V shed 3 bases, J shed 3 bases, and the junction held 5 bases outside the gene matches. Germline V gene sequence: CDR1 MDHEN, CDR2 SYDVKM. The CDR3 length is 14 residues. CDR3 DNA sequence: TGTGCCAGCAGTTTTAGGGACAGTGGCTACGAGCAGTACTTC. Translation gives CASSFRDSGYEQYF.

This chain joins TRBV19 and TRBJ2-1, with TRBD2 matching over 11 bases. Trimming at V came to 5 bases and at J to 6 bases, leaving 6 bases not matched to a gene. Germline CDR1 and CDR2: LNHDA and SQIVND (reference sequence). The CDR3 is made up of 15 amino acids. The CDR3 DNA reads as TGTGCCAGTAGTTTGACTAGCGGGGCACCCAATGAGCAGTTCTTC. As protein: CASSLTSGAPNEQFF.

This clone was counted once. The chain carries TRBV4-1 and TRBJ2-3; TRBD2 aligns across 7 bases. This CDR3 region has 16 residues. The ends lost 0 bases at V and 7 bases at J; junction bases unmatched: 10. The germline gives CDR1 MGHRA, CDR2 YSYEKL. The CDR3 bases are TGCGCCAGCAGCCAAGAGGGGCGGGAGAAAAAAAATACGCAGTATTTT. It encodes CASSQEGREKKNTQYF.

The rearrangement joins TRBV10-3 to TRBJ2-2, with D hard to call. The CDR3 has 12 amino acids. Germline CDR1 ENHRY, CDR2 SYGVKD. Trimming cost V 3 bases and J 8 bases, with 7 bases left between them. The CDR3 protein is CAISDSLGELFF. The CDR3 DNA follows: TGTGCCATCAGTGATTCTCTGGGGGAGCTGTTTTTT.

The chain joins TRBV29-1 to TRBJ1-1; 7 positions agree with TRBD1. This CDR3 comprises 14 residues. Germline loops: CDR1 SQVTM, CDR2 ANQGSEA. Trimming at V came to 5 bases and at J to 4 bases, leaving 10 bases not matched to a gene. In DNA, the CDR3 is TGCAGCGTTTTAAGACAGGGATGGGGCACTGAAGCTTTCTTT. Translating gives CSVLRQGWGTEAFF.

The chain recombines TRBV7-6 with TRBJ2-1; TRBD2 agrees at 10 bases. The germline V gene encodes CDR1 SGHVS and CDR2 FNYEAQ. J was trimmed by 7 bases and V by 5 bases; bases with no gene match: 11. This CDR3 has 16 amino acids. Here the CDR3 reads CASSPPPAGGPNEQFF. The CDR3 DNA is TGTGCCAGCAGCCCCCCCCCAGCGGGAGGGCCGAATGAGCAGTTCTTC.

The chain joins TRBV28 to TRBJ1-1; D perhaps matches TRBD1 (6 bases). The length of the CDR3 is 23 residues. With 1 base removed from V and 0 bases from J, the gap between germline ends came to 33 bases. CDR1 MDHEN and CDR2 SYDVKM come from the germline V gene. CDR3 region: CASSLLGYRTAGEKLIMNTEAFF. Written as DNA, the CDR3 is TGTGCCAGCAGTTTATTGGGCTACCGTACGGCAGGGGAGAAACTTATTATGAACACTGAAGCTTTCTTT. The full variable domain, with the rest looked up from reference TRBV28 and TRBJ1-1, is DVKVTQSSRYLVKRTGEKVFLECVQDMDHENMFWYRQDPGLGLRLIYFSYDVKMKEKGDIPEGYSVSREKKERFSLILESASTNQTSMYLCASSLLGYRTAGEKLIMNTEAFFGQGTRLTVV.

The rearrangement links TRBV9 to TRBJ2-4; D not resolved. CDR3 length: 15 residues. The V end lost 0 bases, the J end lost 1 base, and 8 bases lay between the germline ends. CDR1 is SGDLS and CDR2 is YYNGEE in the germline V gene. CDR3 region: CASSVGGLAKNIQYF. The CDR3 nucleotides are TGTGCCAGCAGCGTAGGTGGCCTCGCCAAAAACATTCAGTACTTC.

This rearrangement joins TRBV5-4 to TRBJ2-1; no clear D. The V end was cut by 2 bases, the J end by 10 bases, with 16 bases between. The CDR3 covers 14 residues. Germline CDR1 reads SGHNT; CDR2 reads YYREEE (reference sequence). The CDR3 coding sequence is TGTGCCAGCAGCTTTGTAGATAACCCCGCCGAGCAGTTCTTC. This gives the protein CASSFVDNPAEQFF.

The CDR3 nucleotides read TGTGCCAGCAGTTGGGAAACAGGGGGCAGGACTGAAGCTTTCTTT. It yields the protein CASSWETGGRTEAFF. The chain uses TRBV27 and TRBJ1-1, with 9 bases aligning to TRBD1. J was trimmed by 5 bases and V by 4 bases; bases with no gene match: 8. CDR3 length: 15 residues. Germline CDR1 MNHEY, CDR2 SMNVEV (reference sequence).

The CDR3 is CASGEPRDSSTDTQYF. The CDR3 nucleotides read TGTGCCAGCGGAGAACCCAGGGATTCTAGCACAGATACGCAGTATTTT. The chain recombines TRBV9 with TRBJ2-3; a possible D gene is TRBD1 (5 bases). Per the germline V gene, CDR1 is SGDLS and CDR2 is YYNGEE. Trimming shortened V by 7 bases and J by 0 bases, and 18 bases separated the two germline ends. This CDR3 spans 16 amino acids.

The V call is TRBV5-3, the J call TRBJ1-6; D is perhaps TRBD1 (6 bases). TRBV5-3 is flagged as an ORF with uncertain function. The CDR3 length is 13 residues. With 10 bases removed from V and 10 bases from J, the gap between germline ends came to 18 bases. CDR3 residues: CAGGGATGSPLHF. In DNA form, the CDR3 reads TGTGCCGGAGGGGGGGCGACGGGATCACCCCTCCACTTT.

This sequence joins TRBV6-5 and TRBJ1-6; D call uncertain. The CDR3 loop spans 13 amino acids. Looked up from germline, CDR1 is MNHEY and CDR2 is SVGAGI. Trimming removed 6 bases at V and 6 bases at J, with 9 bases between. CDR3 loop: CASRPQLNSPLHF. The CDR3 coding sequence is TGTGCCAGCAGACCACAGCTTAATTCACCCCTCCACTTT.

In nucleotides, the CDR3 is TGTGCCAGCAGCTGGGCGGACAGGGAAGAGGACGAGCAGTACTTC. Translation: CASSWADREEDEQYF. V gene TRBV11-2 combines with J gene TRBJ2-7, with TRBD1 matching over 8 bases. The CDR3 is made up of 15 amino acids. With V trimmed by 4 bases and J by 5 bases, 10 bases remained unmatched. Germline values: CDR1 SGHAT, CDR2 FQNNGV.

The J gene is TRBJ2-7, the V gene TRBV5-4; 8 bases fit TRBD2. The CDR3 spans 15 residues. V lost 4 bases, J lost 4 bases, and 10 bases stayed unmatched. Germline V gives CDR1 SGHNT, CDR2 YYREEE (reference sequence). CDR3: CASSPGASGLYEQYF. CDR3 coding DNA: TGTGCCAGCAGCCCTGGGGCTAGCGGGCTATACGAGCAGTACTTC.

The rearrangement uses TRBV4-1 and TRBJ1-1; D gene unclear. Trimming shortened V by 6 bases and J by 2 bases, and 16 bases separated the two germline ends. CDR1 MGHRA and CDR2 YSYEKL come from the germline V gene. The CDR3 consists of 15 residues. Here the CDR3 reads CASSRIAEINTEAFF. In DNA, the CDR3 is TGCGCCAGCAGTCGGATAGCAGAGATAAACACTGAAGCTTTCTTT.

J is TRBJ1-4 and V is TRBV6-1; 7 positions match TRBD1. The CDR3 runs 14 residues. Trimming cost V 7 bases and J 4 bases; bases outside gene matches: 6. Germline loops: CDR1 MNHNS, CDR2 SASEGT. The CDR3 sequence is CASTPTGLNEKLFF. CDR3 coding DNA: TGTGCCAGCACTCCGACAGGGCTTAATGAAAAACTGTTTTTT.

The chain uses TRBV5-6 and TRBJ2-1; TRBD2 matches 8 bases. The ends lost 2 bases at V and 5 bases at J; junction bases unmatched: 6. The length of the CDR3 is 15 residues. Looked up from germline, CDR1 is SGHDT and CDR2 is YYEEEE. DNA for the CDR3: TGTGCCAGCAGCTTAATTACTAGCGGAAACAATGAGCAGTTCTTC. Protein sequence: CASSLITSGNNEQFF.

CDR3 DNA sequence: TGCGCCAGCAGCCAAGGACTAGCGGGAGGTCACCCCCGGGGGGAGACCCAGTACTTC. It yields the protein CASSQGLAGGHPRGETQYF. The V and J genes are TRBV4-1 and TRBJ2-5, with 13 bases lining up with TRBD2. CDR3 length: 19 residues. CDR1 and CDR2 from the germline V gene are MGHRA and YSYEKL. Trimming took 1 base from V and 5 from J; bases not matched to a gene: 13.

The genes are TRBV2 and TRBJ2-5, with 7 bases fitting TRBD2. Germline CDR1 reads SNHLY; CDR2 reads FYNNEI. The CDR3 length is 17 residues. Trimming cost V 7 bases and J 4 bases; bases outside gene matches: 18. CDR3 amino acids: CASTPGSAGDEGETQYF. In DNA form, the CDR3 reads TGTGCCAGCACCCCCGGGAGTGCGGGAGATGAGGGAGAGACCCAGTACTTC. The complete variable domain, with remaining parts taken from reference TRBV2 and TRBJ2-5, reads EPEVTQTPSHQVTQMGQEVILRCVPISNHLYFYWYRQILGQKVEFLVSFYNNEISEKSEIFDDQFSVERPDGSNFTLKIRSTKLEDSAMYFCASTPGSAGDEGETQYFGPGTRLLVL.